Listed below are T cell receptor beta chains from one sample, sequenced in a study of CD8 T cells in ankylosing spondylitis. TCRdb re-analysed the 5' RACE reads in MiXCR, keeping a single row per CDR3 protein. The table has approximately 300,000 distinct CDR3 sequences, more than 20% seen once. The sequencing input was blood, either unsorted or a sorted T cell fraction (not recorded which). All receptors derive from a female donor with ankylosing spondylitis or in good health (not recorded which). CDR3s include the opening cysteine and the closing phenylalanine or tryptophan. Each record gives: J gene, CDR3 length, D gene, V gene, CDR3 protein. A D gene is named only where the DNA matches it firmly.

>TRBJ2-7|16|TRBD1|TRBV27
CASSLFPRQGSYEQYF
>TRBJ2-3|15|.|TRBV7-2
CASSFAGLYTDTQYF
>TRBJ1-5|16|TRBD1|TRBV3-1
CASSQGTGASNQPQHF
>TRBJ2-1|13|TRBD2|TRBV29-1
CSVDWGGLNEQFF
>TRBJ2-3|11|.|TRBV7-2
CASRLSDTQYF
>TRBJ2-3|15|.|TRBV20-1
CSANDPPSTDGTQYF
>TRBJ2-7|15|TRBD1|TRBV7-3
CASSQSGTVGYEQYF
>TRBJ2-5|15|.|TRBV24-1
CATSNRDTTQETQYF
>TRBJ1-1|17|.|TRBV30
CAWSAIGRTLMNTEAFF
>TRBJ2-3|15|TRBD1|TRBV5-6
CASSGDRGLTDTQYF
>TRBJ2-2|14|TRBD2|TRBV12-3/TRBV12-4
CASSLNSGSKELFF
>TRBJ1-6|14|.|TRBV12-3/TRBV12-4
CASSLGGVNSPLHF
>TRBJ1-2|13|.|TRBV20-1
CSASVEGTYGYTF
>TRBJ1-2|13|TRBD1|TRBV28
CASSPTGVDGYTF
>TRBJ2-1|11|.|TRBV12-3/TRBV12-4
CASSHHNEQFF
>TRBJ2-5|15|.|TRBV7-9
CASSPSRTVQETQYF
>TRBJ2-7|12|.|TRBV29-1
CSVGKGAYEQHF
>TRBJ2-3|12|.|TRBV6-2/TRBV6-3
CASKRNTDTQYF
>TRBJ1-2|13|.|TRBV6-6
CASSVRQGNGYTF
>TRBJ2-2|18|TRBD2|TRBV5-1
CASSSGLAGGTNTGELFF
>TRBJ2-3|15|.|TRBV10-3
CAISEQGLTTDTQYF
>TRBJ1-3|14|.|TRBV6-1
CASREVGSGNTIYF
>TRBJ2-7|17|.|TRBV4-3
CASSQDRRQDISYEQYF
>TRBJ2-5|14|.|TRBV6-1
CASSRGDEQETQYF
>TRBJ2-3|13|.|TRBV20-1
CSPTSTVTDTQYF
>TRBJ2-7|15|.|TRBV7-2
CASSLGSRGGDEQYF
>TRBJ2-3|15|.|TRBV7-2
CASSGGLADTDTQYF
>TRBJ2-1|14|TRBD2|TRBV15
CATSRDRASGNVFF
>TRBJ2-3|15|.|TRBV20-1
CSARFPPGVTDTQYF
>TRBJ2-7|14|.|TRBV7-2
CASSLGRGLYEQYF
>TRBJ1-2|16|.|TRBV20-1
CSASPGGRGANYGYTF
>TRBJ2-7|15|TRBD1|TRBV7-2
CASSLETGVRHEQYF
>TRBJ2-3|16|TRBD2|TRBV5-1
CASSSRLAGHTDTQYF
>TRBJ2-1|16|TRBD2|TRBV20-1
CSARAILAGGINEQFF
>TRBJ2-1|14|TRBD2|TRBV6-5
CASSYSGRGNEQFF
>TRBJ2-2|16|.|TRBV6-2/TRBV6-3
CASSYGGTGDTGELFF
>TRBJ2-1|16|TRBD2|TRBV7-6
CASSLVAGGFYNEQFF
>TRBJ2-7|13|.|TRBV20-1
CSAPGGPGSEQYF
>TRBJ1-2|14|.|TRBV4-3
CASSPDSVDYGYTF
>TRBJ2-7|14|TRBD2|TRBV6-1
CASEGLAGMGEQYF
>TRBJ2-7|13|TRBD2|TRBV28
CASDERGGYEQYF
>TRBJ2-1|15|.|TRBV4-2
CAPRLKVGSYNEQFF
>TRBJ2-1|15|.|TRBV6-5
CASSLAGHKTNEQFF
>TRBJ2-7|16|TRBD2|TRBV5-1
CASSRFELAGECEQYF